These 32 T cell receptor beta chains originate from one sample sequenced in a study of cytotoxic CD8 clonotypes in ibrutinib-treated CLL. This table comes from immunoSEQ multiplex PCR, and its TCRdb copy is limited to in-frame clones, with some not included. The sample holds approximately 330,000 clones, about 80% seen once. This sample comprised PBMCs, obtained before ibrutinib treatment. These receptors all come from a human donor with chronic lymphocytic leukemia.

The chain couples TRBV4-3 to TRBJ2-1, with TRBD2 matching over 8 bases. The germline gives CDR1 LGHNA, CDR2 YSLEER. Trimming removed 0 bases from V and 8 bases from J; junction bases left unmatched: 12. This CDR3 contains 17 residues. DNA of the CDR3: TGCGCCAGCAGCCAAGAGACGGGACTATTCGGGGGGGATGAGCAGTTCTTC. It encodes CASSQETGLFGGDEQFF.

This clone was found a few times. The rearrangement joins TRBV4-3 to TRBJ1-3, with 8 positions matching TRBD1. This CDR3 contains 15 residues. V lost 4 bases, J lost 2 bases, and 4 bases stayed unmatched. Germline loops: CDR1 LGHNA, CDR2 YSLEER. The CDR3 sequence: CASSRTGGPGNTIYF. The CDR3 DNA reads as TGCGCCAGCAGCCGCACAGGGGGTCCTGGAAACACCATATATTTT.

The chain employs TRBV15 and TRBJ2-5; TRBD2 matches at 7 bases. The CDR3 loop spans 18 amino acids. The junction had 15 bases not matched to a gene; V was cut back by 0 bases and J by 5 bases. Germline assignment: CDR1 LNHNV and CDR2 YYDKDF (reference sequence). Here the CDR3 reads CATSRESPPSGNSETQYF. CDR3 nucleotides: TGTGCCACCAGCAGAGAATCCCCCCCCAGCGGGAATTCGGAGACCCAGTACTTC.

The gene calls are TRBV7-9 and TRBJ2-1, with TRBD2 identical over 9 bases. Germline values: CDR1 SEHNR, CDR2 FQNEAQ (reference sequence). The CDR3 length is 18 residues. Losses at the gene ends were 2 bases for V and 1 base for J; bases not matched to a gene: 9. DNA for the CDR3: TGTGCCAGCAGCTTATCGGGACTAGCCGACAGGTCCTACAATGAGCAGTTCTTC. Residues: CASSLSGLADRSYNEQFF. Based on the CDR3 plus reference TRBV7-9 and TRBJ2-1, the full variable domain is DTGVSQNPRHKITKRGQNVTFRCDPISEHNRLYWYRQTLGQGPEFLTYFQNEAQLEKSRLLSDRFSAERPKGSFSTLEIQRTEQGDSAMYLCASSLSGLADRSYNEQFFGPGTRLTVL.

This clone was detected only a few times. The chain is built from TRBV5-1 and TRBJ2-7; D remains unclear. V shed 4 bases and J shed 0 bases, with 17 bases lying between them. Germline-derived CDR1 and CDR2 are SGHRS and YFSETQ. The CDR3 is 16 residues long. DNA of the CDR3: TGCGCCAGCAGCCAAATCCCGGACGGATTCTCCTACGAGCAGTACTTC. It translates to CASSQIPDGFSYEQYF.

This chain uses TRBV7-9 with TRBJ2-7; weak D call: TRBD1 (5 bases). This CDR3 has 14 amino acids. Germline V gene data show CDR1 as SEHNR and CDR2 as FQNEAQ (reference sequence). V lost 1 base and J lost 2, with 9 bases in between. Here the CDR3 reads CASSLEADTYEQYF. The CDR3 bases are TGTGCCAGCAGCTTAGAGGCGGACACCTACGAGCAGTACTTC. Filled out from reference TRBV7-9 and TRBJ2-7, the complete variable domain reads DTGVSQNPRHKITKRGQNVTFRCDPISEHNRLYWYRQTLGQGPEFLTYFQNEAQLEKSRLLSDRFSAERPKGSFSTLEIQRTEQGDSAMYLCASSLEADTYEQYFGPGTRLTVT.

In nucleotides, the CDR3 is TGTGCCAGCAGCCGCGGGATCAAGGAGCAGTACTTC. Its protein product is CASSRGIKEQYF. The chain employs TRBV6-5 and TRBJ2-7; D possibly corresponds to TRBD2 (6 bases). Trimming pared 6 bases from V and 7 bases from J, leaving 13 bases between. The CDR3 runs 12 residues. Per the germline V gene, CDR1 is MNHEY and CDR2 is SVGAGI.

The chain carries TRBV28 and TRBJ2-1, with 8 nucleotides matching TRBD2. The CDR3 length is 16 residues. CDR1 and CDR2 (germline): MDHEN, SYDVKM. V was pared by 7 bases and J by 10 bases, with 18 bases of the junction left unmatched. The CDR3 protein is CASTSAGGGSIGEQFF. The CDR3 DNA reads TGTGCCAGCACCTCGGCGGGAGGTGGATCTATCGGGGAGCAGTTCTTC. Full variable domain (outside the CDR3, taken from reference TRBV28 and TRBJ2-1): DVKVTQSSRYLVKRTGEKVFLECVQDMDHENMFWYRQDPGLGLRLIYFSYDVKMKEKGDIPEGYSVSREKKERFSLILESASTNQTSMYLCASTSAGGGSIGEQFFGPGTRLTVL.

The rearrangement links TRBV11-2 to TRBJ2-7, with 7 bases identical to TRBD2. The germline gives CDR1 SGHAT, CDR2 FQNNGV. The CDR3 is 16 residues long. The ends lost 2 bases at V and 4 bases at J; junction bases unmatched: 11. In DNA form, the CDR3 reads TGTGCCAGCAGCTTACGTTCCCCGCTAGCGGCGTACGAGCAGTACTTC. It is translated as CASSLRSPLAAYEQYF.

The rearrangement joins TRBV29-1 to TRBJ2-5; D unclear. Germline-derived CDR1 and CDR2 are SQVTM and ANQGSEA. This CDR3 comprises 11 residues. Trimming took 5 bases from V and 3 from J, leaving 7 bases between them. CDR3 in amino acids: CSVIQKETQYF. CDR3 sequence (DNA): TGCAGCGTTATACAGAAAGAGACCCAGTACTTC.

This clone was recorded only once. The chain links TRBV29-1 to TRBJ1-2; 7 positions match TRBD1. Trimming at V came to 4 bases and at J to 1 base, leaving 15 bases not matched to a gene. The CDR3 loop spans 17 amino acids. Germline lookup yields CDR1 SQVTM and CDR2 ANQGSEA. CDR3 sequence: CSVGFRGQSFLNYGYTF. DNA of the CDR3: TGCAGCGTTGGTTTTCGGGGACAGTCCTTTCTTAACTATGGCTACACCTTC.

The V and J genes are TRBV6-1 and TRBJ2-3; D may be TRBD2 (6 bases). CDR1 is MNHNS, CDR2 SASEGT, per germline. V lost 8 bases to trimming and J lost 2 bases, with 17 bases between them. This CDR3 comprises 15 residues. The CDR3 DNA follows: TGTGCCAGCTTCATCGGAGGGGCCTTCACAGATACGCAGTATTTT. It translates to CASFIGGAFTDTQYF.

This clone was counted ten times or more. The J gene is TRBJ1-4, the V gene TRBV18; TRBD1 matches at 7 bases. Germline lookup yields CDR1 KGHSH and CDR2 LQKENI. V trimming: 3 bases; J trimming: 6 bases; junction bases outside the gene matches: 7. The CDR3 is 15 residues long. The CDR3 DNA sequence: TGTGCCAGCTCACCCGACCGGGACAGCCATGAAAAACTGTTTTTT. Translation gives CASSPDRDSHEKLFF.

Points on this clone: Other nucleotide sequences from this sample produce the same CDR3. The chain joins TRBV7-9 to TRBJ2-7, with 7 bases lining up with TRBD1. CDR1 SEHNR and CDR2 FQNEAQ come from the germline V gene (reference sequence). V dropped 5 bases and J dropped 2; count of bases not matched to a gene: 6. The CDR3 contains 14 residues. CDR3 amino acids: CASSSRTGTYEQYF. The DNA for the CDR3 is TGTGCCAGCAGCAGCCGGACAGGAACCTACGAGCAGTACTTC. The entire variable domain, with the rest obtained from reference TRBV7-9 and TRBJ2-7, is as follows: DTGVSQNPRHKITKRGQNVTFRCDPISEHNRLYWYRQTLGQGPEFLTYFQNEAQLEKSRLLSDRFSAERPKGSFSTLEIQRTEQGDSAMYLCASSSRTGTYEQYFGPGTRLTVT.

The CDR3, as DNA: TGCAGTGCGTCTCAGGGTTACGAGCAGTACTTC. Protein: CSASQGYEQYF. This chain joins TRBV20-1 and TRBJ2-7; TRBD1 might be the D (5 bases). Germline assignment: CDR1 DFQATT and CDR2 SNEGSKA (reference sequence). This CDR3 contains 11 residues. V lost 6 bases and J lost 4, with 10 bases in between.

The J gene is TRBJ2-3, the V gene TRBV9; D might be TRBD2 (6 bases). Trimming removed 2 bases from V and 5 bases from J, with 18 bases in between. Germline CDR1 is SGDLS and CDR2 is YYNGEE. The CDR3 is made up of 16 amino acids. The CDR3 nucleotides are TGTGCCAGCAGCGTTCGGGGGAGCTTAACGGGAGATACGCAGTATTTT. As protein: CASSVRGSLTGDTQYF.

This sequence joins TRBV28 and TRBJ2-1; TRBD2 matches at 7 bases. Per the germline V gene, CDR1 is MDHEN and CDR2 is SYDVKM. V gave up 2 bases and J gave up 2 bases; unmatched junction bases: 3. The CDR3 totals 15 residues. CDR3 in amino acids: CASSLAGAPYNEQFF. CDR3 DNA: TGTGCCAGCAGTTTAGCGGGAGCCCCCTACAATGAGCAGTTCTTC.

The sample holds a few counts of this clone. The rearrangement links TRBV5-6 to TRBJ2-7, with D maybe TRBD2 (5 bases). CDR1 and CDR2 from the germline V gene are SGHDT and YYEEEE. This CDR3 has 15 residues. With 0 bases removed from V and 3 bases from J, the gap between germline ends came to 13 bases. The CDR3 DNA reads as TGTGCCAGCAGCTTGGGACGGAGGATGGACTACGAGCAGTACTTC. Its protein is CASSLGRRMDYEQYF.

The chain combines TRBV4-2 with TRBJ1-2, with TRBD1 identical over 9 bases. CDR1 LGHNA and CDR2 YNFKEQ come from the germline V gene. J lost 4 bases, V lost 0 bases, and 3 bases had no gene match. The CDR3 totals 15 residues. CDR3 residues: CASSQDGQGIYGYTF. The CDR3 bases are TGTGCCAGCAGCCAAGACGGACAGGGGATCTATGGCTACACCTTC.

V gene TRBV11-3 combines with J gene TRBJ2-7; D is possibly TRBD1 (6 bases). CDR3 length equals 14 residues. Germline V gives CDR1 SGHNT, CDR2 YENEEA. Trimming shortened V by 4 bases and J by 0 bases, and 10 bases separated the two germline ends. CDR3 DNA sequence: TGTGCCAGCAGCTCCCGGACAGCCTCCTACGAGCAGTACTTC. Encoded protein: CASSSRTASYEQYF.

The V and J genes are TRBV6-5 and TRBJ2-7; the match to TRBD1 covers 10 bases. CDR3 length equals 14 residues. The V segment lost 6 bases and the J segment 4 bases; nucleotides outside the gene matches: 6. CDR1 is MNHEY, CDR2 SVGAGI, per germline. CDR3 in DNA: TGTGCCAGCAGAGAGACAGGGGGCCGGTACGAGCAGTACTTC. Encoded protein: CASRETGGRYEQYF.

The chain carries TRBV9 and TRBJ1-2; no definite D call. Trimming pared 3 bases from V and 8 bases from J, leaving 5 bases between. Per germline, CDR1 SGDLS and CDR2 YYNGEE. The CDR3 runs 10 residues. The CDR3 DNA reads TGTGCCAGCAGCGAGGAAGGCTACACCTTC. It is translated as CASSEEGYTF.

There are a few counts of this clone. V gene TRBV9 combines with J gene TRBJ2-5; possibly TRBD1 or TRBD2 for D (5 bases each). CDR3 length: 15 amino acids. The V gene's germline CDR1 is SGDLS and CDR2 YYNGEE. V dropped 0 bases and J dropped 5 bases, with 14 bases sitting between them. For the CDR3, the DNA is TGTGCCAGCAGCGTAGAGGGGCACTGGGGGGAGACCCAGTACTTC. This encodes CASSVEGHWGETQYF.

This sequence joins TRBV5-1 and TRBJ2-7, with TRBD1 matching 11 bases. The CDR3 is 15 amino acids. Germline V gene lookup returns CDR1 SGHRS and CDR2 YFSETQ. With V trimmed by 4 bases and J by 3 bases, 6 bases remained unmatched. CDR3 sequence (DNA): TGCGCCAGCAGCCGAAGCGGGACAGGGGGCTACGAGCAGTACTTC. This translates into CASSRSGTGGYEQYF.

The gene calls are TRBV7-6 and TRBJ1-2; the match to TRBD1 covers 7 bases. V lost 5 bases, J lost 8 bases, and 5 bases stayed unmatched. The CDR3 contains 12 residues. The germline V gene has CDR1 SGHVS and CDR2 FNYEAQ. The chain's CDR3 is CASSGTEGGYTF. For the CDR3, the DNA is TGTGCCAGCAGCGGGACAGAAGGAGGCTACACCTTC.

V gene TRBV30 combines with J gene TRBJ2-3; 9 nucleotides line up with TRBD1. Germline V gives CDR1 GTSNPN, CDR2 SVGIG (reference sequence). This CDR3 region has 24 residues. V dropped 4 bases and J dropped 4; count of bases not matched to a gene: 36. The CDR3, as DNA: TGTGCCTGGAACCCCCGAGGACAGGGGCGATCGGAACCTCCTTCGGGATTATGGTCAGATACGCAGTATTTT. This translates into CAWNPRGQGRSEPPSGLWSDTQYF.

The chain combines TRBV11-2 with TRBJ1-5; 7 bases map to TRBD1. The germline V gene has CDR1 SGHAT and CDR2 FQNNGV. The CDR3 spans 18 residues. Trimming removed 0 bases from V and 0 bases from J; junction bases left unmatched: 8. CDR3 loop: CASSLEGGGVYSNQPQHF. The CDR3, as DNA: TGTGCCAGCAGCTTAGAAGGAGGGGGCGTTTATAGCAATCAGCCCCAGCATTTT.

The chain carries TRBV6-5 and TRBJ2-1, with 7 positions matching TRBD2. This CDR3 spans 15 amino acids. CDR1 and CDR2 (germline): MNHEY, SVGAGI. V gave up 2 bases and J gave up 6 bases; unmatched junction bases: 7. This chain's CDR3 is CASSYPMGEGNEQFF. The CDR3 DNA follows: TGTGCCAGCAGTTACCCAATGGGGGAGGGCAATGAGCAGTTCTTC.

This chain links TRBV28 with TRBJ2-3, with D possibly matching TRBD2 (6 bases). V gave up 1 base and J gave up 0 bases, with 8 bases separating them. In germline, CDR1 is MDHEN, CDR2 SYDVKM. The CDR3 has 15 amino acids. CDR3 coding DNA: TGTGCCAGCAGTTTATTAGCGGCTAGCACAGATACGCAGTATTTT. Translating gives CASSLLAASTDTQYF. Full variable domain (outside the CDR3, taken from reference TRBV28 and TRBJ2-3): DVKVTQSSRYLVKRTGEKVFLECVQDMDHENMFWYRQDPGLGLRLIYFSYDVKMKEKGDIPEGYSVSREKKERFSLILESASTNQTSMYLCASSLLAASTDTQYFGPGTRLTVL.

The chain couples TRBV5-4 to TRBJ1-2; TRBD1 matches 7 bases. The CDR3 is 15 residues long. V was clipped by 5 bases and J by 4 bases; unmatched bases: 11. In germline, CDR1 is SGHNT, CDR2 YYREEE (reference sequence). In nucleotides, the CDR3 is TGTGCCAGCAGGCAAACCGGGACAGTCGCCTATGGCTACACCTTC. It encodes CASRQTGTVAYGYTF. Based on the CDR3 plus reference TRBV5-4 and TRBJ1-2, the full variable domain is ETGVTQSPTHLIKTRGQQVTLRCSSQSGHNTVSWYQQALGQGPQFIFQYYREEENGRGNFPPRFSGLQFPNYSSELNVNALELDDSALYLCASRQTGTVAYGYTFGSGTRLTVV.

The chain is built from TRBV6-1 and TRBJ2-7; either TRBD1 or TRBD2 may fit D (5 bases each). Germline assignment: CDR1 MNHNS and CDR2 SASEGT. Trimming removed 8 bases from V and 0 bases from J, with 17 bases in between. The length of the CDR3 is 15 residues. CDR3: CASGGVGWNSYEQYF. The CDR3 DNA sequence: TGTGCCAGCGGGGGAGTCGGGTGGAACTCCTACGAGCAGTACTTC.

V gene TRBV7-2 combines with J gene TRBJ2-7; D remains ambiguous. Deletions cut 1 base from V and 3 bases from J, with 13 bases between. There are 15 residues in the CDR3. Germline-derived CDR1 and CDR2 are SGHTA and FQGNSA. CDR3 sequence (DNA): TGTGCCAGCAGCTTAGGTGCTAGTGGGCTCTACGAGCAGTACTTC. Protein: CASSLGASGLYEQYF.